This T cell receptor beta chain was identified during a study of blood T cell repertoires in COVID-19. The V segment lost 0 bases and the J segment 3 bases; nucleotides outside the gene matches: 2. This CDR3 has 15 residues. CDR1 is SGHDT, CDR2 YYEEEE, per germline. TCRdb's copy holds only in-frame clones and misses some; the assay was immunoSEQ multiplex PCR. The sample holds 65,000 to 85,000 clones, about 73% seen once. Sample: peripheral blood. The rearrangement uses TRBV5-6 and TRBJ1-4; 7 nucleotides agree with TRBD1. The TCR was taken from a man aged 45 to 65 with active or convalescent COVID-19. CDR3 DNA sequence: TGTGCCAGCAGCTTGGAGGGGGCGGCTAATGAAAAACTGTTTTTT. Its protein is CASSLEGAANEKLFF.